The sequence of this T cell receptor beta chain was determined in a study of T cells after yellow fever vaccination (dated by TCRdb to the late 2010s). Study-wide context: The SMART-Seq v4 Ultra Low Input RNA kit was used to prepare libraries from fractions with low cell numbers. To track T-cell clones before and after primary and booster YFV17D yellow fever vaccination, bulk TCR alpha and beta repertoires were sequenced longitudinally. Two healthy male donors made up the cohort, one aged 18 to 29 years and the other aged 30 to 39 years. Bulk PBMC replicates and cell subsets were isolated from blood drawn at multiple timepoints before and after both primary and secondary immunization. What the study reported, not specific to this receptor: Because only a couple of donors were included in the study, the extent to which the findings can be generalized is limited. Computational filtering was needed because FACS-sorted repertoires could contain abundant contaminating clonotypes from the bulk population. A small share of clonotypes was detected in both CD4 and CD8 compartments, with the overlap likely arising from convergent recombination. Most clones expanded after primary vaccination were re-detected after the booster (96% of CD4 and more than 70% of CD8), suggesting broad memory maintenance. Compared with the primary T-cell response, the secondary T-cell response was faster but weaker, reaching its peak on day 5 rather than on day 15.

This clonotype was picked up many times. Its antigen is not yet known. It has no much larger one-base neighbor in the sample; base qualities were not kept. As encoded in the germline V gene, CDR1 is SGHTA while CDR2 is FQGNSA. Trimmed from V: 7 bases; trimmed from J: 8 bases; junction bases lacking a gene match: 6. Including the terminal cysteine and phenylalanine, the CDR3 comprises 13 residues. The retained sequence is limited to the CDR3, 39 bases, with the frame set at the first base. The instrument given in TCRdb is Illumina NovaSeq 6000. TCR cDNA was synthesized by 5'RACE template switching, which introduced a universal primer site and unique molecular identifiers. Priming of cDNA synthesis was performed from both the TCR alpha and TCR beta constant segments. Library amplification involved two PCR steps, and the second step added sample barcodes and sequencing adapters. Sequencing of libraries was performed on Illumina HiSeq 2500 (2x100 bp) or NovaSeq (2x150 bp). The source study handled its data this way. Demultiplexing of reads and collapsing into UMI consensus sequences were performed with MIGEC, and V(D)J alignment was carried out with MiXCR. Using edgeR on replicate PBMC samples, clonotypes were called vaccine-responding if FDR was below 0.01 and the log2 fold change was above 5 up to day 15. Each bulk clonotype received a CD4 or CD8 identity based on whether the sequenced CD4 or CD8 repertoire contained that clonotype at higher abundance. The raw public data were reprocessed by TCRdb itself: fastp quality trimming at Q25, MiXCR clonotype calling, in-frame beta chains only. A single entry per CDR3 protein holds the most common genes and DNA from its merged rows. For this entry, the V and J calls and clone size follow TCRdb and not the study's own pipeline. The sample table contains about 350,000 distinct CDR3 sequences; only one count was recorded for approximately 4% of them. The leading ten clones occupy around 23% of the sample.

The intended sense of this specimen's treatment or condition label: live attenuated yellow fever vaccine strain. Two biological replicates of bulk PBMCs were collected at each blood-draw timepoint. PBMCs were isolated from peripheral blood using a standard Ficoll-Paque protocol. TriZol was used to extract RNA from bulk PBMCs, CD4 and CD8 fractions, and dextramer-positive and dextramer-negative fractions. Material: PBMCs, obtained 5 days after the yellow fever booster vaccination. The rearranged chain carries TRBV7-2 and TRBJ2-4, and 9 bases in between align with TRBD1. This sequence was found in a man between 18 and 29 years old who received the YFV17D yellow fever vaccine. The nucleotide sequence is TGTGCCAGCAACCCGACAGGGGGAGACATTCAGTACTTC. This yields the protein CASNPTGGDIQYF.